This entry lists 5 T cell receptor beta chains sequenced from one sample in a study of blood T cell repertoires in COVID-19. Clones were sequenced by immunoSEQ multiplex PCR, and TCRdb holds only the in-frame ones, with some missing. The sample has about 160,000 clones; around 79% are singletons. The sample taken for sequencing was peripheral blood. The receptors were sampled from a woman aged 55-69 years with COVID-19, enrolled during active disease.

The CDR3 bases are TGTGCCAGCAGAGGGAGGGAGCCCCAGCATTTT. Its translation is CASRGREPQHF. The chain couples TRBV28 to TRBJ1-5, with no clear D. The CDR3 runs to 11 residues. Trimming pared 6 bases from V and 8 bases from J, leaving 8 bases between. CDR1 is MDHEN, CDR2 SYDVKM, per germline.

The chain couples TRBV7-9 to TRBJ1-1; no firm D call. The length of the CDR3 is 14 residues. Germline values: CDR1 SEHNR, CDR2 FQNEAQ (reference sequence). V was clipped by 5 bases and J by 2 bases, with 12 bases between them. CDR3 DNA: TGTGCCAGCAGCCCAAGACAAGTTAACACTGAAGCTTTCTTT. Protein: CASSPRQVNTEAFF.

This clone was counted a single time. The rearrangement joins TRBV4-2 to TRBJ1-2, with 12 bases that match TRBD1. There are 15 residues in the CDR3. Germline V gene sequence: CDR1 LGHNA, CDR2 YNFKEQ. With 2 bases clipped from V and 7 bases from J, the junction kept 5 bases outside the gene matches. The CDR3 nucleotides read TGTGCCAGCAGCCAACCGGGACAGGGGGCGCTTGGCTACACCTTC. Protein: CASSQPGQGALGYTF.

This chain uses TRBV7-2 with TRBJ2-2; possibly TRBD2 for D (5 bases). V lost 5 bases and J 5 bases, leaving 18 bases between the germline ends. The CDR3 spans 16 residues. From germline, CDR1 is SGHTA and CDR2 FQGNSA. The CDR3 DNA reads TGTGCCAGCAGCCTTCTTCCCGGGTCGGGGACCGGGGAGCTGTTTTTT. Translating it yields CASSLLPGSGTGELFF.

The rearrangement uses TRBV2 and TRBJ1-3, with D hard to call. V was cut by 3 bases and J by 4 bases, with 7 bases left in between. Per the germline V gene, CDR1 is SNHLY and CDR2 is FYNNEI. The CDR3 length is 13 residues. The DNA of the CDR3 is TGTGCCAGCAGTGACAGGCAAGGAAACACCATATATTTT. Its translation is CASSDRQGNTIYF.